A single T cell receptor beta chain is shown here with its context. Its antigen is not known. This sample is drawn from a study of breast tumors, draining lymph nodes, adjacent tissues. Looked up from germline, CDR1 is MNHEY and CDR2 is SVGEGT. V was shortened by 7 bases and J by 3 bases, with 7 bases between the two germline ends. The CDR3 extends over 12 amino acids. Study conclusions and caveats: Tumors had less TCR diversity than lymph nodes, more than nontumor tissue. Tumor T cell lymph node origin was a supported hypothesis, not proven.

TCRdb re-derived calls from the multiplex PCR reads in MiXCR, one entry per CDR3 protein. The table shows 130,000 or so distinct CDR3 sequences, with 32% occurring only once. Breast cancer patients provided tissue from their axillary draining lymph nodes. The sample comprised axillary lymph node tissue. The chain joins TRBV6-2 or TRBV6-3 to TRBJ2-1; no reliable D call. The clonotype originates from a female donor with breast cancer. Some clones in this sample may be carry-over from other donors' samples. CDR3 protein: CASTLSYNEQFF. For the CDR3, the DNA is TGTGCCAGCACCCTAAGCTACAATGAGCAGTTCTTC.